A single sample gave rise to the 9 T cell receptor beta chains below, sequenced in a study of CD8 T cells in ankylosing spondylitis. One entry per CDR3 protein results from TCRdb running MiXCR on the 5' RACE reads. The table has about 210,000 distinct CDR3 sequences, roughly 8.2% seen once; the top ten hold roughly 5%. Sequenced: blood, either unsorted or a sorted T cell fraction (not recorded which). The receptors derive from a female donor with ankylosing spondylitis or in good health (not recorded which).

The sample holds many counts of this clonotype. The chain recombines TRBV5-1 with TRBJ2-3; 11 nucleotides match TRBD1. The germline V gene has CDR1 SGHRS and CDR2 YFSETQ. The CDR3 runs to 15 residues. Trimming took 2 bases from V and 6 from J; bases not matched to a gene: 5. The CDR3 sequence: CASSFEDRGLDTQYF. DNA of the CDR3: TGCGCCAGCAGCTTTGAGGACAGGGGGCTCGATACGCAGTATTTT.

This clonotype was counted many times. The chain combines TRBV7-9 with TRBJ2-3; 10 bases map to TRBD1. From germline, CDR1 is SEHNR and CDR2 FQNEAQ (reference sequence). Trimming cost V 7 bases and J 3 bases; bases outside gene matches: 4. The CDR3 is 14 amino acids. For the CDR3, the DNA is TGTGCCAGCACCCGGGACAGGGGAACAGATACGCAGTATTTT. Translation gives CASTRDRGTDTQYF.

This clonotype was recorded at least ten times. V usage is TRBV20-1 and J usage is TRBJ1-1; TRBD1 might be the D (6 bases). Germline values: CDR1 DFQATT, CDR2 SNEGSKA (reference sequence). V was shortened by 0 bases and J by 1 base, with 9 bases between the two germline ends. CDR3 length equals 14 residues. CDR3 DNA: TGCAGTGCTAGAGACGGGACACAGAACACTGAAGCTTTCTTT. Translated: CSARDGTQNTEAFF.

In this sample, this clonotype turned up many times. This sequence joins TRBV5-4 and TRBJ2-5, with 12 bases identical to TRBD2. The length of the CDR3 is 17 residues. Germline CDR1 and CDR2: SGHNT and YYREEE (reference sequence). V dropped 0 bases and J dropped 4; count of bases not matched to a gene: 7. The CDR3 DNA reads TGTGCCAGCAGCTTGGGACTAGCGGGAGTTTCGGGAGAGACCCAGTACTTC. This gives the protein CASSLGLAGVSGETQYF.

There are many counts of this clonotype. J is TRBJ2-1 and V is TRBV21-1; no DNA check was done on the table's D call, TRBD1. TRBV21-1 is described as a pseudogene. CDR3 size: 17 residues. Here the CDR3 reads CASSKKSPGSAYNEQFF. CDR3 in DNA: TGTGCCAGCAGCAAAAAATCGCCGGGTAGCGCGTACAATGAGCAGTTCTTC.

This clonotype was recorded at least ten times. The rearrangement uses TRBV29-1 and TRBJ2-3; D gene ambiguous. Trimming cost V 2 bases and J 2 bases, with 8 bases left between them. Germline V gene sequence: CDR1 SQVTM, CDR2 ANQGSEA. CDR3 length: 13 amino acids. For the CDR3, the DNA is TGCAGCGTTGAATACTCCGCCACAGATACGCAGTATTTT. Its protein product is CSVEYSATDTQYF.

The chain combines TRBV20-1 with TRBJ2-1; tentatively, D is TRBD1 (7 bases). V dropped 6 bases and J dropped 4 bases, with 16 bases sitting between them. This CDR3 region has 14 residues. CDR1 is DFQATT, CDR2 SNEGSKA, per germline (reference sequence). The CDR3 DNA is TGCAGTGCCAGGGGGGCGATAGGGTACAATGAGCAGTTCTTC. Amino acid sequence: CSARGAIGYNEQFF.

This clonotype was seen at least ten times. This chain links TRBV3-1 with TRBJ2-3; 9 positions match TRBD2. Germline CDR1 reads LGHDT; CDR2 reads YNNKEL (reference sequence). The V and J ends lost 1 base and 2 bases, in that order; junction bases with no gene match: 7. The CDR3 runs to 17 residues. The CDR3: CASSQGYSGRFTDTQYF. In nucleotides, the CDR3 is TGTGCCAGCAGCCAAGGTTACAGCGGGAGGTTCACAGATACGCAGTATTTT.

Many counts were recorded for this clonotype. The chain combines TRBV18 with TRBJ2-7; possibly TRBD1 or TRBD2 for D (5 bases each). The CDR3 consists of 14 residues. Trimming cost V 6 bases and J 0 bases, with 12 bases left between them. Germline V gene data show CDR1 as KGHSH and CDR2 as LQKENI. The CDR3 region has the DNA TGTGCCAGCTCGGGGGACCGCAGCTCCTACGAGCAGTACTTC. Protein sequence: CASSGDRSSYEQYF.